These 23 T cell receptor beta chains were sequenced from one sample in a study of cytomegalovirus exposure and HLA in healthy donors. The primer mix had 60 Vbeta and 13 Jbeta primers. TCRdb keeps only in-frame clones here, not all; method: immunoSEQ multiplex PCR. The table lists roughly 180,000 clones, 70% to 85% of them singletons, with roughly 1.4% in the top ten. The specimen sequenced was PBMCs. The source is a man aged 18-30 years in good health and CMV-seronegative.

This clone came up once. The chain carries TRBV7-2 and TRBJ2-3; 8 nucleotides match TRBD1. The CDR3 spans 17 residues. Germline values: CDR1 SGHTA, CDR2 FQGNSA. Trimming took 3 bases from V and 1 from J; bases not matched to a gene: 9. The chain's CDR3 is CASSFNQGAWGTDTQYF. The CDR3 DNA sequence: TGTGCCAGCAGCTTCAACCAGGGGGCGTGGGGCACAGATACGCAGTATTTT. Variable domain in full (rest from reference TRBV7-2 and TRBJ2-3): GAGVSQSPSNKVTEKGKDVELRCDPISGHTALYWYRQSLGQGLEFLIYFQGNSAPDKSGLPSDRFSAERTGGSVSTLTIQRTQQEDSAVYLCASSFNQGAWGTDTQYFGPGTRLTVL.

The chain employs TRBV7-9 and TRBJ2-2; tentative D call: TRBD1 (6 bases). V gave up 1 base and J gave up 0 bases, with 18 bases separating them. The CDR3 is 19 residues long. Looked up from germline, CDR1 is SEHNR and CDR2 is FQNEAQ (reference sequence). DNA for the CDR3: TGTGCCAGCAGCTTAGGGACGATGGGTGCAGGGGCGAACACCGGGGAGCTGTTTTTT. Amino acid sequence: CASSLGTMGAGANTGELFF.

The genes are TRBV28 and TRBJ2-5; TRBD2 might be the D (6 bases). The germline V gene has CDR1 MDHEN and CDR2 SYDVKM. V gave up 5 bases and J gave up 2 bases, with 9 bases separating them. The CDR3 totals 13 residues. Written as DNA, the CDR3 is TGTGCCAGCAGTACCGGGACTCAAGAGACCCAGTACTTC. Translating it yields CASSTGTQETQYF.

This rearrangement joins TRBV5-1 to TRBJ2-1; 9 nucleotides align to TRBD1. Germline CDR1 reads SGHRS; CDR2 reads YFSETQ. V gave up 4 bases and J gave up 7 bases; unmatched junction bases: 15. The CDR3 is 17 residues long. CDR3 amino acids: CASSLNRDRVTWNEQFF. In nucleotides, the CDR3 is TGCGCCAGCAGCCTTAACCGGGACAGGGTAACGTGGAATGAGCAGTTCTTC.

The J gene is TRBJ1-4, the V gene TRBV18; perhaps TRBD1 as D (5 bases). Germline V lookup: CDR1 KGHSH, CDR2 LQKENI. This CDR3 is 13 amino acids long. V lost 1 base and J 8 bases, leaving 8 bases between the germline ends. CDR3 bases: TGTGCCAGCTCACCACAGACAGTCGAAAAACTGTTTTTT. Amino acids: CASSPQTVEKLFF.

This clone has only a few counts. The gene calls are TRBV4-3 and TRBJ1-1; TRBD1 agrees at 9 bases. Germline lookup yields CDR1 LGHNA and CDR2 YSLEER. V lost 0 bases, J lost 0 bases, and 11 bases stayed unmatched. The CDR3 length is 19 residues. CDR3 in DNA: TGCGCCAGCAGCCAAGAGGTGGGACAGGGAAACTTGTTGAACACTGAAGCTTTCTTT. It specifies CASSQEVGQGNLLNTEAFF.

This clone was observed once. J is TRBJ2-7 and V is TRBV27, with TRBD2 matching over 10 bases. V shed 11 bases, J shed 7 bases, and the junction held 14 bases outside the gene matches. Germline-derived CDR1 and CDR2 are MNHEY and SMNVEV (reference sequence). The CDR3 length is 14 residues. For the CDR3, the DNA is TGTGCCGCAGCGCGCCTAGCGGGAGTGGGTGAGCAGTACTTC. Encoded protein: CAAARLAGVGEQYF.

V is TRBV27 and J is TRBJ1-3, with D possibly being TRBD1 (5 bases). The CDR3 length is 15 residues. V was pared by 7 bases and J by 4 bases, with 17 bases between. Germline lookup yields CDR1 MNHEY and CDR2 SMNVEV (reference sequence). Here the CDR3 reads CASKAGVWGGNTIYF. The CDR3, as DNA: TGTGCCAGCAAAGCGGGGGTCTGGGGCGGAAACACCATATATTTT.

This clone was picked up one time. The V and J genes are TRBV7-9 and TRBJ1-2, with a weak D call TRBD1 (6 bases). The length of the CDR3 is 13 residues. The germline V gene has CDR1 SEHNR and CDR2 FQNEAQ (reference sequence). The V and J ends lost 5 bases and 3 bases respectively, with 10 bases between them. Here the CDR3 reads CASSRGADYGYTF. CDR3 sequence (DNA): TGTGCCAGCAGCCGGGGGGCAGACTATGGCTACACCTTC.

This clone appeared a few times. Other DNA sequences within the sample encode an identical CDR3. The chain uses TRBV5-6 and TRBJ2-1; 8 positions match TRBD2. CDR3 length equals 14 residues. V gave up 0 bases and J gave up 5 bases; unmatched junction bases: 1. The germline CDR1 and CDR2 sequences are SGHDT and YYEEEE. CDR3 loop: CASSLGLANNEQFF. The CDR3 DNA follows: TGTGCCAGCAGCTTGGGACTAGCGAACAATGAGCAGTTCTTC.

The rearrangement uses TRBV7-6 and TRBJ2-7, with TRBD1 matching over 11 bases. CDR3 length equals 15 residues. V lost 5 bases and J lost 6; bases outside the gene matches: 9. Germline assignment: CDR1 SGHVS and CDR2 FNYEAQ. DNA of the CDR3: TGTGCCAGCAGCCACATGGACAGGGGGCGCGGCGAGCAGTACTTC. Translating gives CASSHMDRGRGEQYF.

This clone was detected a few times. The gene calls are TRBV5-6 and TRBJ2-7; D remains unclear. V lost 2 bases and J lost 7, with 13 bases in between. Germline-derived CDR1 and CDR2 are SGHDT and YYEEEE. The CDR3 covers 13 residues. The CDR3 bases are TGTGCCAGCAGCTTTCTGGGTTCGGGTGAGCAGTACTTC. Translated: CASSFLGSGEQYF.

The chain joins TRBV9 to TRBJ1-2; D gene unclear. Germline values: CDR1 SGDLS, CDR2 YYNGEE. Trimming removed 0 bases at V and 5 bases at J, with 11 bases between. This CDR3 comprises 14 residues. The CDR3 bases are TGTGCCAGCAGCGTAGCGGGTTTCCGTTATGGCTACACCTTC. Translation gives CASSVAGFRYGYTF.

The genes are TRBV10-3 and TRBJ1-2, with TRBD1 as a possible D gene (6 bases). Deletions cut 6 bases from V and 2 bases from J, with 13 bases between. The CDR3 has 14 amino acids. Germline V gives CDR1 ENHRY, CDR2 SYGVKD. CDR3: CAISRGGANYGYTF. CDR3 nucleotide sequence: TGTGCCATCAGCCGCGGGGGGGCGAACTATGGCTACACCTTC.

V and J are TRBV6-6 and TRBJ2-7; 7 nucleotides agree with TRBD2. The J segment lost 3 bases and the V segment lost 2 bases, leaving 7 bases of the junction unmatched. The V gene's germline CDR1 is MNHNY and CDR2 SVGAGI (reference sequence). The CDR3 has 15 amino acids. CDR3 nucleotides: TGTGCCAGCAGTTACAGGCTAGCGGAGGTCTACGAGCAGTACTTC. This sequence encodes CASSYRLAEVYEQYF.

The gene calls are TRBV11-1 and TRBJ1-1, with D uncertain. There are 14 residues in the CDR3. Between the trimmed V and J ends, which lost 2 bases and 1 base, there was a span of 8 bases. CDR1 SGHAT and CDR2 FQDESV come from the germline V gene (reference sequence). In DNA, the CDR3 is TGTGCCAGCAGCTTATCGAGGTCGAACACTGAAGCTTTCTTT. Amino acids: CASSLSRSNTEAFF.

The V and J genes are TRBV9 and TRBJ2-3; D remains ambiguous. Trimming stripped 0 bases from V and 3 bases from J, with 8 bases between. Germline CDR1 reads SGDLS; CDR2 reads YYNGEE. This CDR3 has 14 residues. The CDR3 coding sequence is TGTGCCAGCAGCGTAGAATCCGAGACAGATACGCAGTATTTT. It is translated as CASSVESETDTQYF.

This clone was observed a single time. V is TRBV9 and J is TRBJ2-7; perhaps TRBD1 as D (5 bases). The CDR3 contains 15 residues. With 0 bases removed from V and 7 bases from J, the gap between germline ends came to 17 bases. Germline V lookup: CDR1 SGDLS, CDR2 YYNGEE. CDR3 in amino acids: CASSVGPDNFREQYF. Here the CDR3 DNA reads TGTGCCAGCAGCGTAGGGCCGGACAATTTTAGGGAGCAGTACTTC.

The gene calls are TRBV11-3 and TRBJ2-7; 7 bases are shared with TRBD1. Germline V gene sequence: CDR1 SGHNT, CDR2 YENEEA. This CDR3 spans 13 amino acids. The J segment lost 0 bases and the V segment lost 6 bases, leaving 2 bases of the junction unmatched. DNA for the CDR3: TGTGCCAGCAGTACAGGGGACTCCTACGAGCAGTACTTC. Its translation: CASSTGDSYEQYF.

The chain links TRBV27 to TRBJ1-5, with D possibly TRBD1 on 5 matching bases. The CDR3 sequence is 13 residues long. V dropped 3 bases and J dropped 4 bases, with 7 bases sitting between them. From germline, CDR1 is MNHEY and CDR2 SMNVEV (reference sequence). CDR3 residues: CASSFGGNQPQHF. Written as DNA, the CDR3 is TGTGCCAGCAGTTTCGGGGGGAATCAGCCCCAGCATTTT.

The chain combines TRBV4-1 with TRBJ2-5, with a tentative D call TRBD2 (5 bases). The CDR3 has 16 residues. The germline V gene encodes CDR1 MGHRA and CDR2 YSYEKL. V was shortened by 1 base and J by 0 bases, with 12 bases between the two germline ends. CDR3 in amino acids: CASSQGYGLNQETQYF. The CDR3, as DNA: TGCGCCAGCAGCCAAGGGTACGGACTTAACCAAGAGACCCAGTACTTC.

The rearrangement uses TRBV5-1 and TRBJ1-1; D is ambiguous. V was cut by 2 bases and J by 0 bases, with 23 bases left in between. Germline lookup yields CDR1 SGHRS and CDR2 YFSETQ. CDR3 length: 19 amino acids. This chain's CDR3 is CASSFLGKGGLSLNTEAFF. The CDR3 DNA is TGCGCCAGCAGCTTCTTAGGGAAGGGAGGATTATCCTTGAACACTGAAGCTTTCTTT.

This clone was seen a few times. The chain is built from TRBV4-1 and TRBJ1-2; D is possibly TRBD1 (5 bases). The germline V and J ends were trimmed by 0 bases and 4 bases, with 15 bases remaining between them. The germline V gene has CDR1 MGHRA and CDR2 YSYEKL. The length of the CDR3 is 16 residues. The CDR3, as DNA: TGCGCCAGCAGCCAAGATGGAAGGGGAGGAGTCTATGGCTACACCTTC. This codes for CASSQDGRGGVYGYTF.